Shown below are 16 T cell receptor beta chains from a single sample sequenced in a study of T cell clonotyping in hematopoietic cell transplantation. Repertoires were generated with immunoSEQ multiplex PCR, while TCRdb's copy carries only in-frame clones and drops some. The table lists around 5,100 clones, around 32% of them singletons. The sample's time point: recipient sample about 28 days before transplant, after cytoreduction. Sequenced material: peripheral blood mononuclear cells, taken before stem cell transplant. These receptors were collected from a man aged 50 to 59 with myelofibrosis. Some clones in this sample may be carry-over from other donors' samples.

This chain links TRBV30 with TRBJ1-2; tentatively, D is TRBD1 (6 bases). There are 14 residues in the CDR3. Germline loops: CDR1 GTSNPN, CDR2 SVGIG (reference sequence). V was shortened by 3 bases and J by 4 bases, with 15 bases between the two germline ends. CDR3 DNA sequence: TGTGCCTGGAGCGGGGGCCCGCTACCCTATGGCTACACCTTC. It encodes CAWSGGPLPYGYTF. Using reference TRBV30 and TRBJ1-2 for the parts outside the CDR3, the full variable domain is SQTIHQWPATLVQPVGSPLSLECTVEGTSNPNLYWYRQAAGRGLQLLFYSVGIGQISSEVPQNLSASRPQDRQFILSSKKLLLSDSGFYLCAWSGGPLPYGYTFGSGTRLTVV.

There are a few counts of this clone. The rearrangement uses TRBV25-1 and TRBJ1-5; no clear D gene. Germline CDR1 is MGHDK and CDR2 is SYGVNS. V was cut by 2 bases and J by 2 bases, with 7 bases left in between. This CDR3 is built from 14 residues. The CDR3 loop is CASSESQGNQPQHF. The CDR3 DNA sequence: TGTGCCAGCAGTGAAAGCCAAGGCAATCAGCCCCAGCATTTT.

This clone was found a few times. As DNA, the CDR3 is TGTGCCAGCAGCGACTCTAGCGGGAGATCTATCGAGCAGTACTTC. Its translation is CASSDSSGRSIEQYF. The chain has TRBV9 and TRBJ2-7, with 10 bases matching TRBD2. Germline V gives CDR1 SGDLS, CDR2 YYNGEE. The CDR3 is 15 residues long. The V and J ends lost 3 bases and 6 bases, in that order; junction bases with no gene match: 9.

The J gene is TRBJ1-1, the V gene TRBV30, with D maybe TRBD1 (5 bases). CDR3 length: 11 amino acids. Germline V gives CDR1 GTSNPN, CDR2 SVGIG (reference sequence). V was shortened by 2 bases and J by 11 bases, with 12 bases between the two germline ends. This CDR3 reads CAWSRGGQAFF. CDR3 bases: TGTGCCTGGAGTAGGGGTGGTCAGGCTTTCTTT.

V gene TRBV29-1 combines with J gene TRBJ2-5; 8 nucleotides line up with TRBD1. The CDR3 spans 12 residues. The V gene end was trimmed by 6 bases and the J gene end by 6 bases; junction bases not matched to a gene: 6. Germline V gives CDR1 SQVTM, CDR2 ANQGSEA. The CDR3, as DNA: TGCAGCGTGGACAGGGCGGCGAAGACCCAGTACTTC. Its protein is CSVDRAAKTQYF.

In this sample, this clone turned up a few times. J is TRBJ2-7 and V is TRBV11-3; tentatively, D is TRBD1 (6 bases). This CDR3 comprises 13 residues. Per the germline V gene, CDR1 is SGHNT and CDR2 is YENEEA. The V end lost 4 bases, the J end lost 2 bases, and 9 bases lay between the germline ends. The CDR3: CASSYRDTYEQYF. The CDR3 nucleotides are TGTGCCAGCAGCTACAGGGATACCTACGAGCAGTACTTC. The full variable domain, with the rest looked up from reference TRBV11-3 and TRBJ2-7, is EAGVVQSPRYKIIEKKQPVAFWCNPISGHNTLYWYLQNLGQGPELLIRYENEEAVDDSQLPKDRFSAERLKGVDSTLKIQPAELGDSAVYLCASSYRDTYEQYFGPGTRLTVT.

This chain joins TRBV25-1 and TRBJ2-6; D ambiguous. In germline, CDR1 is MGHDK, CDR2 SYGVNS. The CDR3 has 14 amino acids. The V end was cut by 9 bases, the J end by 1 base, with 10 bases between. CDR3: CASAPLSGANVLTF. CDR3 DNA: TGTGCCAGTGCCCCCCTATCTGGGGCCAACGTCCTGACTTTC. The full variable domain, rest sourced from reference TRBV25-1 and TRBJ2-6, is EADIYQTPRYLVIGTGKKITLECSQTMGHDKMYWYQQDPGMELHLIHYSYGVNSTEKGDLSSESTVSRIRTEHFPLTLESARPSHTSQYLCASAPLSGANVLTFGAGSRLTVL.

The chain carries TRBV30 and TRBJ2-7; D ambiguous. Per the germline V gene, CDR1 is GTSNPN and CDR2 is SVGIG (reference sequence). The CDR3 contains 12 residues. Trimming took 0 bases from V and 3 from J, leaving 6 bases between them. The DNA for the CDR3 is TGTGCCTGGAGTGTGTCGGGCTACGAGCAGTACTTC. Encoded protein: CAWSVSGYEQYF. Full variable domain (rest looked up from reference TRBV30 and TRBJ2-7): SQTIHQWPATLVQPVGSPLSLECTVEGTSNPNLYWYRQAAGRGLQLLFYSVGIGQISSEVPQNLSASRPQDRQFILSSKKLLLSDSGFYLCAWSVSGYEQYFGPGTRLTVT.

This chain joins TRBV25-1 and TRBJ2-7; D is unclear. Trimming cost V 5 bases and J 0 bases, with 8 bases left between them. The CDR3 runs 13 residues. Germline V gene data show CDR1 as MGHDK and CDR2 as SYGVNS. The DNA for the CDR3 is TGTGCCAGCAGTTACATCAGCTCCTACGAGCAGTACTTC. As protein: CASSYISSYEQYF.

The chain recombines TRBV6-5 with TRBJ1-1; 7 bases line up with TRBD1. CDR1 and CDR2 (germline): MNHEY, SVGAGI. This CDR3 has 14 residues. Trimming took 6 bases from V and 3 from J; bases not matched to a gene: 7. This CDR3 reads CASRGGAVHTEAFF. For the CDR3, the DNA is TGTGCCAGCAGAGGGGGCGCGGTTCACACTGAAGCTTTCTTT.

This chain connects TRBV30 to TRBJ1-1; the match to TRBD1 covers 8 bases. The CDR3 consists of 12 residues. The V and J ends lost 2 bases and 8 bases, in that order; junction bases with no gene match: 4. The germline V gene encodes CDR1 GTSNPN and CDR2 SVGIG (reference sequence). The CDR3, as DNA: TGTGCCTGGAGTCGGGACAGGAGAGAAGCTTTCTTT. This encodes CAWSRDRREAFF.

This clone showed up just a few times. The chain recombines TRBV29-1 with TRBJ1-2, with D possibly being TRBD1 (5 bases). This CDR3 has 12 amino acids. Per germline, CDR1 SQVTM and CDR2 ANQGSEA. Trimming took off 3 bases at V and 8 bases at J, with 13 bases between the two ends. The chain's CDR3 is CSVEARVRGYTF. In nucleotides, the CDR3 is TGCAGCGTTGAGGCCAGGGTCCGCGGCTACACCTTC.

The chain links TRBV30 to TRBJ1-5; D is uncertain. The CDR3 spans 16 residues. The germline V gene has CDR1 GTSNPN and CDR2 SVGIG (reference sequence). V was shortened by 0 bases and J by 0 bases, with 12 bases between the two germline ends. CDR3: CAWSVLTAGSNQPQHF. In DNA, the CDR3 is TGTGCCTGGAGTGTACTGACCGCTGGTAGCAATCAGCCCCAGCATTTT.

The chain links TRBV30 to TRBJ1-5; 7 nucleotides match TRBD1. There are 14 residues in the CDR3. V shed 3 bases and J 7 bases; nucleotides not matched to a gene: 9. Germline loops: CDR1 GTSNPN, CDR2 SVGIG (reference sequence). Here the CDR3 reads CAWRGAGGIQPQHF. DNA for the CDR3: TGTGCCTGGAGGGGGGCAGGGGGTATACAGCCCCAGCATTTT.

This chain connects TRBV25-1 to TRBJ1-1; D remains ambiguous. The CDR3 contains 15 residues. Germline V gives CDR1 MGHDK, CDR2 SYGVNS. V shed 6 bases and J shed 0 bases, with 14 bases lying between them. CDR3 DNA sequence: TGTGCCAGCAGCCTTACAGTGGGCATGAACACTGAAGCTTTCTTT. This encodes CASSLTVGMNTEAFF. Using reference TRBV25-1 and TRBJ1-1 for the parts outside the CDR3, the full variable domain is EADIYQTPRYLVIGTGKKITLECSQTMGHDKMYWYQQDPGMELHLIHYSYGVNSTEKGDLSSESTVSRIRTEHFPLTLESARPSHTSQYLCASSLTVGMNTEAFFGQGTRLTVV.

This clone was counted a few times. The V and J genes are TRBV30 and TRBJ2-5; 9 nucleotides match TRBD1. V shed 4 bases and J 3 bases; nucleotides not matched to a gene: 3. The germline gives CDR1 GTSNPN, CDR2 SVGIG (reference sequence). This CDR3 has 13 residues. The CDR3 nucleotides read TGTGCCTGGACGAGGGACAGGGAAGAGACCCAGTACTTC. Its translation is CAWTRDREETQYF.